One and the same sample provided the 30 T cell receptor beta chains below, sequenced in a study of cytomegalovirus exposure and HLA in healthy donors. The PCR contained 60 Vbeta and 13 Jbeta primers. The data were produced by immunoSEQ multiplex PCR, yet TCRdb's version contains in-frame clones alone and is incomplete. The sample data list roughly 50,000 clones. The sequenced sample was PBMCs. All receptors derive from a female donor in good health and CMV-seronegative.

The rearrangement uses TRBV10-3 and TRBJ1-1; D perhaps matches TRBD1 (5 bases). From germline, CDR1 is ENHRY and CDR2 SYGVKD. This CDR3 has 14 residues. V lost 6 bases, J lost 0 bases, and 11 bases lay in between. The CDR3 spells CAISLTALNTEAFF. The CDR3 DNA reads as TGTGCCATCAGCTTGACAGCCCTGAACACTGAAGCTTTCTTT.

This sequence joins TRBV25-1 and TRBJ2-3; 9 bases match TRBD2. The CDR3 runs to 13 residues. Germline V CDR1 and CDR2: MGHDK, SYGVNS. J was trimmed by 8 bases and V by 7 bases; bases with no gene match: 7. In DNA, the CDR3 is TGTGCCAGCACTTCTGCGGGAGGGGTTACGCAGTATTTT. Protein product: CASTSAGGVTQYF.

The V call is TRBV9, the J call TRBJ1-1, with D perhaps matching TRBD1 (6 bases). The germline CDR1 and CDR2 sequences are SGDLS and YYNGEE. V lost 0 bases, J lost 6 bases, and 6 bases lay in between. CDR3 length: 12 amino acids. The CDR3 nucleotides are TGTGCCAGCAGCGTAGGGACAGCTGAAGCTTTCTTT. Encoded protein: CASSVGTAEAFF. Complete variable domain (other parts from reference TRBV9 and TRBJ1-1): DSGVTQTPKHLITATGQRVTLRCSPRSGDLSVYWYQQSLDQGLQFLIQYYNGEERAKGNILERFSAQQFPDLHSELNLSSLELGDSALYFCASSVGTAEAFFGQGTRLTVV.

The V gene is TRBV28, the J gene TRBJ1-2; tentative D call: TRBD1 (5 bases). V lost 7 bases and J 2 bases, leaving 11 bases between the germline ends. This CDR3 contains 13 residues. The germline CDR1 and CDR2 sequences are MDHEN and SYDVKM. CDR3 nucleotides: TGTGCCAGCAACAGGCAGAAGAACTATGGCTACACCTTC. Translating it yields CASNRQKNYGYTF.

With regard to this clone: One end of the junction is discordant with germline, which a read error may explain. This sample includes further DNA sequences coding for the same CDR3. V and J are TRBV30 and TRBJ1-6, with 9 bases matching TRBD1. Looked up from germline, CDR1 is GTSNPN and CDR2 is SVGIG (reference sequence). The CDR3 consists of 13 residues. The CDR3 sequence is CAWRGQGNSPLHF. CDR3 DNA: TGTGCCTGGAGGGGACAGGGAAATTCACCCCTACACTTT.

In DNA form, the CDR3 reads TGTGCCTCGACTAGCGGGGGCTACGAGCAGTACTTC. It translates to CASTSGGYEQYF. The chain employs TRBV30 and TRBJ2-7; 12 bases fit TRBD2. The CDR3 has 12 residues. J gave up 3 bases and V 7 bases, and 1 base lay outside the gene matches. Germline CDR1 is GTSNPN and CDR2 is SVGIG (reference sequence).

V gene TRBV21-1 combines with J gene TRBJ1-1; TRBD1, the table's D call, was not compared with the DNA. TRBV21-1 is listed as a pseudogene. The CDR3 contains 14 residues. The CDR3 DNA follows: TGTGCCAGCAGCAAAGACCCGCAGGCGACTGAAGCTTTCTTT. The encoded protein is CASSKDPQATEAFF.

This chain links TRBV18 with TRBJ2-1, with TRBD2 matching 7 bases. CDR3 length: 12 amino acids. The V segment lost 6 bases and the J segment 11 bases; nucleotides outside the gene matches: 7. Germline assignment: CDR1 KGHSH and CDR2 LQKENI. The CDR3 here is CASSPGLGQQFF. Here the CDR3 DNA reads TGTGCCAGCTCGCCCGGACTAGGACAGCAGTTCTTC.

The chain joins TRBV5-1 to TRBJ2-7, with 9 bases fitting TRBD1. The CDR3 extends over 15 amino acids. The junction had 8 bases not matched to a gene; V was cut back by 4 bases and J by 3 bases. Per germline, CDR1 SGHRS and CDR2 YFSETQ. CDR3 amino acids: CASSRPGQGHYEQYF. The CDR3 DNA reads as TGCGCCAGCAGCCGTCCGGGACAGGGTCACTACGAGCAGTACTTC.

V and J are TRBV5-4 and TRBJ2-1, with TRBD1 matching 9 bases. Germline values: CDR1 SGHNT, CDR2 YYREEE (reference sequence). The CDR3 loop spans 15 amino acids. With V trimmed by 4 bases and J by 4 bases, 6 bases remained unmatched. The CDR3 region is CASSRPGQGYNEQFF. DNA of the CDR3: TGTGCCAGCAGCCGACCCGGACAGGGGTACAATGAGCAGTTCTTC. The entire variable domain, with the rest obtained from reference TRBV5-4 and TRBJ2-1, is as follows: ETGVTQSPTHLIKTRGQQVTLRCSSQSGHNTVSWYQQALGQGPQFIFQYYREEENGRGNFPPRFSGLQFPNYSSELNVNALELDDSALYLCASSRPGQGYNEQFFGPGTRLTVL.

The rearrangement joins TRBV30 to TRBJ2-7, with 9 bases aligning to TRBD2. CDR3 length: 19 amino acids. CDR1 GTSNPN and CDR2 SVGIG come from the germline V gene (reference sequence). With 0 bases clipped from V and 3 bases from J, the junction kept 18 bases outside the gene matches. CDR3 in DNA: TGTGCCTGGAGTGTATGGCTAGCGGGGTCGAAGCCGAACGGCTACGAGCAGTACTTC. This gives the protein CAWSVWLAGSKPNGYEQYF.

This sequence joins TRBV7-9 and TRBJ1-2; maybe TRBD1 (6 bases). Trimming took off 2 bases at V and 3 bases at J, with 13 bases between the two ends. The CDR3 is 15 amino acids. Germline CDR1 SEHNR, CDR2 FQNEAQ (reference sequence). The CDR3 DNA reads as TGTGCCAGCAGCTTATCAGGGGTGGGCGACTATGGCTACACCTTC. It encodes CASSLSGVGDYGYTF.

Remarks on this clone: A read error may produce the germline difference seen at one junction end. The V call is TRBV30, the J call TRBJ1-3; D call uncertain. Germline loops: CDR1 GTSNPN, CDR2 SVGIG (reference sequence). The CDR3 is 15 amino acids. CDR3 residues: CAGSVAGSSGNTIYF. CDR3 sequence (DNA): TGTGCCGGGAGTGTAGCCGGGAGCTCTGGAAACACCATATATTTT. The full variable domain, its missing parts supplied by reference TRBV30 and TRBJ1-3, is SQTIHQWPATLVQPVGSPLSLECTVEGTSNPNLYWYRQAAGRGLQLLFYSVGIGQISSEVPQNLSASRPQDRQFILSSKKLLLSDSGFYLCAGSVAGSSGNTIYFGEGSWLTVV.

This chain connects TRBV6-5 to TRBJ2-3; no firm D call. The V and J ends lost 2 bases and 6 bases respectively, with 9 bases between them. The CDR3 has 13 amino acids. The germline CDR1 and CDR2 sequences are MNHEY and SVGAGI. The CDR3 loop is CASSYALSDTQYF. CDR3 DNA: TGTGCCAGCAGTTACGCCCTCAGTGATACGCAGTATTTT.

The chain joins TRBV4-3 to TRBJ1-6, with D possibly matching TRBD1 (6 bases). With 4 bases removed from V and 0 bases from J, the gap between germline ends came to 22 bases. Germline CDR1 is LGHNA and CDR2 is YSLEER. The CDR3 length is 20 residues. The CDR3 region is CASSRSWPRDKTSYNSPLHF. As DNA, the CDR3 is TGCGCCAGCAGCCGAAGTTGGCCCCGGGACAAGACCTCCTATAATTCACCCCTCCACTTT.

This chain links TRBV30 with TRBJ1-2, with 7 bases fitting TRBD1. This CDR3 has 13 residues. Germline loops: CDR1 GTSNPN, CDR2 SVGIG (reference sequence). Trimming took 0 bases from V and 8 from J; bases not matched to a gene: 6. This CDR3 reads CAWSVKGAEGYTF. CDR3 nucleotides: TGTGCCTGGAGTGTAAAGGGGGCGGAAGGCTACACCTTC.

The CDR3 sequence: CASSLGPVEDSPLHF. The CDR3 region has the DNA TGTGCCAGCAGCTTGGGTCCGGTAGAAGATTCACCCCTCCACTTT. The rearrangement uses TRBV5-6 and TRBJ1-6; D is ambiguous. V was pared by 0 bases and J by 8 bases, with 12 bases between. Per germline, CDR1 SGHDT and CDR2 YYEEEE. The CDR3 is made up of 15 amino acids. The whole variable domain, filled in from reference TRBV5-6 and TRBJ1-6, reads DAGVTQSPTHLIKTRGQQVTLRCSPKSGHDTVSWYQQALGQGPQFIFQYYEEEERQRGNFPDRFSGHQFPNYSSELNVNALLLGDSALYLCASSLGPVEDSPLHFGNGTRLTVT.

CDR3 bases: TGCAGCGTTCCGGGTCAGGGGGCGGGCGGGGAGCTGTTTTTT. This encodes CSVPGQGAGGELFF. The V gene is TRBV29-1, the J gene TRBJ2-2, with 8 bases identical to TRBD1. The CDR3 spans 14 residues. Looked up from germline, CDR1 is SQVTM and CDR2 is ANQGSEA. After removal of 5 bases from V and 7 bases from J, the junction contained 9 bases not matched to a gene.

The chain combines TRBV5-1 with TRBJ1-1; TRBD1 is a possible D gene (5 bases). Per germline, CDR1 SGHRS and CDR2 YFSETQ. V dropped 5 bases and J dropped 7 bases, with 9 bases sitting between them. This CDR3 has 11 amino acids. In DNA form, the CDR3 reads TGCGCCAGCAGAGGGGAGGATGAAGCTTTCTTT. Its translation: CASRGEDEAFF.

V and J are TRBV6-1 and TRBJ2-2; 10 bases are shared with TRBD1. V gave up 6 bases and J gave up 3 bases; unmatched junction bases: 4. CDR3 size: 15 residues. The V gene's germline CDR1 is MNHNS and CDR2 SASEGT. CDR3 bases: TGTGCCAGCAGAAGGACAGGGGGGGACACCGGGGAGCTGTTTTTT. This gives the protein CASRRTGGDTGELFF.

V usage is TRBV2 and J usage is TRBJ2-1; D is perhaps TRBD2 (7 bases). Germline assignment: CDR1 SNHLY and CDR2 FYNNEI. The CDR3 loop spans 15 amino acids. Trimming left V 4 bases short and J 10 bases short, with 20 bases between. CDR3 loop: CASSAQGGAEQEQFF. The DNA for the CDR3 is TGTGCCAGCAGTGCCCAAGGGGGGGCAGAGCAAGAGCAGTTCTTC.

The rearrangement joins TRBV30 to TRBJ2-7; TRBD2 matches at 11 bases. V shed 0 bases, J shed 1 base, and the junction held 8 bases outside the gene matches. This CDR3 comprises 17 residues. The germline V gene has CDR1 GTSNPN and CDR2 SVGIG (reference sequence). The CDR3 region is CAWSVGSGRAVSYEQYF. CDR3 DNA sequence: TGTGCCTGGAGTGTCGGTAGCGGGAGGGCCGTTTCCTACGAGCAGTACTTC.

The gene calls are TRBV19 and TRBJ1-2, with a tentative D call TRBD1 (5 bases). This CDR3 has 13 residues. V shed 7 bases and J shed 8 bases, with 17 bases lying between them. In germline, CDR1 is LNHDA, CDR2 SQIVND (reference sequence). In nucleotides, the CDR3 is TGTGCCAGTACCGAGGGAGGGGTGGACGGCTACACCTTC. Translation: CASTEGGVDGYTF.

This sequence joins TRBV5-8 and TRBJ1-1; no definite D call. V lost 2 bases and J 8 bases, leaving 7 bases between the germline ends. The CDR3 covers 11 residues. Germline assignment: CDR1 SGHTS and CDR2 YDEGEE. Here the CDR3 reads CASSFALEAFF. The CDR3 DNA follows: TGTGCCAGCAGCTTCGCCCTAGAAGCTTTCTTT.

V gene TRBV7-9 combines with J gene TRBJ1-1; no definite D call. The germline CDR1 and CDR2 sequences are SEHNR and FQNEAQ (reference sequence). Deletions cut 1 base from V and 2 bases from J, with 11 bases between. This CDR3 comprises 15 residues. This CDR3 is CASSLDRFINTEAFF. The DNA for the CDR3 is TGTGCCAGCAGCTTAGATCGGTTTATCAACACTGAAGCTTTCTTT.

The V and J genes are TRBV5-4 and TRBJ1-1; 9 bases map to TRBD1. Germline V lookup: CDR1 SGHNT, CDR2 YYREEE (reference sequence). V trimming: 2 bases; J trimming: 1 base; junction bases outside the gene matches: 6. This CDR3 region has 16 residues. CDR3 nucleotides: TGTGCCAGCAGCTTACAAGGGACAGGGTGGAACACTGAAGCTTTCTTT. Translation gives CASSLQGTGWNTEAFF.

The rearrangement joins TRBV6-1 to TRBJ1-1; D remains unclear. CDR1 is MNHNS, CDR2 SASEGT, per germline. CDR3 size: 13 residues. V dropped 2 bases and J dropped 7 bases, with 11 bases sitting between them. CDR3 coding DNA: TGTGCCAGCAGTGAAAGTATGAACGGTGAAGCTTTCTTT. Translation: CASSESMNGEAFF.

The chain employs TRBV5-1 and TRBJ1-5; perhaps TRBD1 as D (5 bases). This CDR3 comprises 15 residues. The V end lost 1 base, the J end lost 0 bases, and 8 bases lay between the germline ends. Germline CDR1 reads SGHRS; CDR2 reads YFSETQ. The CDR3 is CASSLTGFSNQPQHF. DNA of the CDR3: TGCGCCAGCAGCTTGACAGGTTTTAGCAATCAGCCCCAGCATTTT. Full variable domain (missing parts from reference TRBV5-1 and TRBJ1-5): KAGVTQTPRYLIKTRGQQVTLSCSPISGHRSVSWYQQTPGQGLQFLFEYFSETQRNKGNFPGRFSGRQFSNSRSEMNVSTLELGDSALYLCASSLTGFSNQPQHFGDGTRLSIL.

The chain combines TRBV5-6 with TRBJ1-2, with D perhaps TRBD1 (5 bases). V lost 7 bases and J 4 bases, leaving 17 bases between the germline ends. Germline CDR1 reads SGHDT; CDR2 reads YYEEEE. This CDR3 contains 14 residues. The CDR3 nucleotides are TGTGCCAGCCTTCGCCAGGGCCGATCCTATGGCTACACCTTC. Translation: CASLRQGRSYGYTF. The whole variable domain, remainder taken from reference TRBV5-6 and TRBJ1-2, is DAGVTQSPTHLIKTRGQQVTLRCSPKSGHDTVSWYQQALGQGPQFIFQYYEEEERQRGNFPDRFSGHQFPNYSSELNVNALLLGDSALYLCASLRQGRSYGYTFGSGTRLTVV.

The chain employs TRBV7-9 and TRBJ1-2; 9 nucleotides match TRBD1. Looked up from germline, CDR1 is SEHNR and CDR2 is FQNEAQ (reference sequence). The CDR3 contains 13 residues. With V trimmed by 5 bases and J by 7 bases, 5 bases remained unmatched. The CDR3 DNA reads TGTGCCAGCAGCCTGGGACAGGGAGCTGGCTACACCTTC. Translated: CASSLGQGAGYTF.